This T cell receptor (beta chain) was observed in a study of circulating tumor DNA in untreated peripheral T-cell lymphoma. Worth noting for this clone: Its specificity is unknown.

Clones were sequenced by immunoSEQ multiplex PCR, and TCRdb holds only the in-frame ones, with some missing. The sample includes approximately 10,000 clones, roughly 80% of them seen just once. Study-level results: Tumor-specific clonotypes: identified in more than 75% of patients, less than 90% of baseline tissues.

Trimming stripped 4 bases from V and 1 base from J, with 13 bases between. CDR3 size: 14 residues. Germline CDR1 reads SQVTM; CDR2 reads ANQGSEA. Sequencing input: tumor tissue. The clonotype originates from a human donor with peripheral T-cell lymphoma. The chain joins TRBV29-1 to TRBJ1-1; no clear D. The CDR3 loop reads CSVVVQLGNTEAFF. The CDR3 bases are TGCAGCGTTGTAGTTCAGTTAGGGAACACTGAAGCTTTCTTT.